These 23 T cell receptor beta chains came from one sample sequenced in a study of Ad26.COV2.S vaccination and SARS-CoV-2 variants. The data were produced by immunoSEQ multiplex PCR, yet TCRdb's version contains in-frame clones alone and is incomplete. This sample has around 450,000 clones, with 80% to 95% found just once. Treatment given: approximately 18 received Ad26.COV2.S at low or high dose, single or two shots; 5 received placebo; per-sample allocation not given. Sampling was done on day 63 after the first vaccine or placebo injection. The specimen comprised peripheral blood, sampled in a trial of Ad26.COV2.S vaccine versus placebo. The source is a person between 18 and 65 years old who received the Ad26.COV2.S COVID-19 vaccine or a placebo.

The rearrangement links TRBV19 to TRBJ1-3; maybe TRBD1 (6 bases). The CDR3 totals 17 residues. Germline CDR1 and CDR2: LNHDA and SQIVND (reference sequence). Trimming took off 4 bases at V and 3 bases at J, with 19 bases between the two ends. Written as DNA, the CDR3 is TGTGCCAGTAGTACCCCCCTCGGGGGCGCAGGTGGAAACACCATATATTTT. Amino acid sequence: CASSTPLGGAGGNTIYF.

The chain carries TRBV19 and TRBJ1-2; tentative D call: TRBD1 (5 bases). The V end was cut by 8 bases, the J end by 7 bases, with 17 bases between. The germline CDR1 and CDR2 sequences are LNHDA and SQIVND (reference sequence). There are 13 residues in the CDR3. CDR3 DNA: TGTGCCAGTCTTCCCGCGACAGCAGTTGGCTACACCTTC. Its protein product is CASLPATAVGYTF.

The chain employs TRBV7-2 and TRBJ2-7, with TRBD1 identical over 7 bases. CDR1 is SGHTA, CDR2 FQGNSA, per germline. V shed 2 bases, J shed 1 base, and the junction held 8 bases outside the gene matches. The CDR3 length is 16 residues. CDR3 amino acids: CASSLPRDRPSYEQYF. The CDR3 DNA reads as TGTGCCAGCAGCTTACCCCGGGACAGACCTTCCTACGAGCAGTACTTC.

The chain joins TRBV7-8 to TRBJ2-2; D unclear. This CDR3 contains 13 residues. Germline V gives CDR1 SGHVS, CDR2 FQNEAQ. The V end was cut by 1 base, the J end by 1 base, with 1 base between. The CDR3 loop is CASSLGNTGELFF. The CDR3 DNA is TGTGCCAGCAGCTTAGGGAACACCGGGGAGCTGTTTTTT.

V gene TRBV6-7 combines with J gene TRBJ2-2; a possible D gene is TRBD2 (6 bases). TRBV6-7 is reported as an ORF; its role is uncertain. This CDR3 contains 17 residues. V was clipped by 4 bases and J by 7 bases, with 22 bases between them. The CDR3 spells CASSSPTPGENVGELFF. CDR3 DNA: TGTGCCAGCAGTTCACCTACTCCGGGAGAAAACGTCGGGGAGCTGTTTTTT.

The gene calls are TRBV1 and TRBJ2-2; the D call of TRBD2 is as the table states it, not checked on the DNA. TRBV1 constitutes a pseudogene. The CDR3 consists of 20 residues. Here the CDR3 reads CTSSQQTVTGGTANTGELFF. CDR3 in DNA: TGCACCAGCAGCCAACAAACTGTTACCGGGGGGACGGCGAACACCGGGGAGCTGTTTTTT.

The rearrangement joins TRBV10-2 to TRBJ1-1; D not certain. Germline V gene lookup returns CDR1 WSHSY and CDR2 SAAADI. The CDR3 loop spans 11 amino acids. Trimming took off 3 bases at V and 8 bases at J, with 7 bases between the two ends. Written as DNA, the CDR3 is TGCGCCAGCAGTGATGGGTCGGAAGCTTTCTTT. It is translated as CASSDGSEAFF.

This chain uses TRBV5-6 with TRBJ2-5; D is perhaps TRBD2 (6 bases). CDR1 SGHDT and CDR2 YYEEEE come from the germline V gene. The CDR3 has 17 residues. Between the trimmed V and J ends, which lost 3 bases and 3 bases, there was a span of 21 bases. DNA of the CDR3: TGTGCCAGCAGCTCCCTAGGGGATGGAGGGACGGAAGAGACCCAGTACTTC. Translated: CASSSLGDGGTEETQYF.

The CDR3 nucleotides are TGTGCCAGCAGCTTGGCCCGGACAGGGGTTGAAAAACTGTTTTTT. Its protein product is CASSLARTGVEKLFF. The chain links TRBV5-5 to TRBJ1-4; TRBD1 agrees at 9 bases. The V and J ends lost 0 bases and 7 bases, in that order; junction bases with no gene match: 4. The CDR3 totals 15 residues. Germline-derived CDR1 and CDR2 are SGHKS and YYEKEE (reference sequence). The full variable domain, with the rest looked up from reference TRBV5-5 and TRBJ1-4, is DAGVTQSPTHLIKTRGQQVTLRCSPISGHKSVSWYQQVLGQGPQFIFQYYEKEERGRGNFPDRFSARQFPNYSSELNVNALLLGDSALYLCASSLARTGVEKLFFGSGTQLSVL.

The genes are TRBV28 and TRBJ2-5, with 9 nucleotides matching TRBD2. This CDR3 is built from 18 residues. Germline V gene lookup returns CDR1 MDHEN and CDR2 SYDVKM. The junction had 19 bases not matched to a gene; V was cut back by 6 bases and J by 5 bases. In DNA form, the CDR3 reads TGTGCCAGCAGCCGGCCGAGAAGCGGGAGGTCTATGCGGGAGACCCAGTACTTC. It yields the protein CASSRPRSGRSMRETQYF.

The chain joins TRBV25-1 to TRBJ2-7, with D tentatively TRBD2 (6 bases). In germline, CDR1 is MGHDK, CDR2 SYGVNS. The CDR3 is 13 residues long. Trimming shortened V by 3 bases and J by 6 bases, and 12 bases separated the two germline ends. This CDR3 reads CASSESGVSEQYF. For the CDR3, the DNA is TGTGCCAGCAGTGAGTCGGGAGTATCCGAGCAGTACTTC.

The chain has TRBV29-1 and TRBJ2-2; D unclear. Deletions cut 4 bases from V and 6 bases from J, with 12 bases between. CDR1 is SQVTM, CDR2 ANQGSEA, per germline. This CDR3 spans 13 amino acids. CDR3 protein: CSVGLPDSGELFF. CDR3 bases: TGCAGCGTTGGACTCCCAGATTCCGGGGAGCTGTTTTTT.

V is TRBV5-1 and J is TRBJ2-1; 10 bases fit TRBD1. Per germline, CDR1 SGHRS and CDR2 YFSETQ. Trimming removed 0 bases from V and 7 bases from J; junction bases left unmatched: 13. The CDR3 is 18 amino acids. Written as DNA, the CDR3 is TGCGCCAGCAGCTTGGACTACTATCGACAGGGGGCGTGGAATGAGCAGTTCTTC. This encodes CASSLDYYRQGAWNEQFF.

The chain combines TRBV12-5 with TRBJ1-1; 9 bases are a match to TRBD1. The V gene's germline CDR1 is LGHNT and CDR2 FRNRAP. CDR3 length: 14 amino acids. The J segment lost 4 bases and the V segment lost 5 bases, leaving 5 bases of the junction unmatched. The CDR3: CASGPSTGGTEAFF. CDR3 coding DNA: TGTGCTAGTGGTCCGTCGACAGGGGGCACTGAAGCTTTCTTT. The variable domain in full, with the rest retrieved from reference TRBV12-5 and TRBJ1-1, is DARVTQTPRHKVTEMGQEVTMRCQPILGHNTVFWYRQTMMQGLELLAYFRNRAPLDDSGMPKDRFSAEMPDATLATLKIQPSEPRDSAVYFCASGPSTGGTEAFFGQGTRLTVV.

The chain recombines TRBV27 with TRBJ1-2, with TRBD1 as a possible D gene (5 bases). Germline V CDR1 and CDR2: MNHEY, SMNVEV (reference sequence). This CDR3 region has 17 residues. V lost 4 bases to trimming and J lost 6 bases, with 24 bases between them. Written as DNA, the CDR3 is TGTGCCAGCAGTTCGCGGGCGGGGGAGGTCCCGGGAGATGGCTACACCTTC. Translation gives CASSSRAGEVPGDGYTF.

The gene calls are TRBV9 and TRBJ2-3; 7 positions match TRBD2. The germline V gene has CDR1 SGDLS and CDR2 YYNGEE. The V gene end was trimmed by 0 bases and the J gene end by 1 base; junction bases not matched to a gene: 5. The CDR3 is made up of 16 amino acids. This chain's CDR3 is CASSVGRLARTDTQYF. Written as DNA, the CDR3 is TGTGCCAGCAGCGTAGGTCGACTAGCCCGCACAGATACGCAGTATTTT.

This sequence joins TRBV14 and TRBJ2-1; TRBD1 aligns across 11 bases. J lost 6 bases, V lost 4 bases, and 5 bases had no gene match. CDR1 and CDR2 (germline): SGHDN, FVKESK. The length of the CDR3 is 15 residues. Here the CDR3 reads CASSPRDRGFNEQFF. The DNA of the CDR3 is TGTGCCAGCAGCCCGCGGGACAGGGGGTTCAATGAGCAGTTCTTC.

The chain combines TRBV5-1 with TRBJ1-2; D is unclear. V was trimmed by 0 bases and J by 3 bases, leaving 6 bases between them. The CDR3 length is 13 residues. The germline V gene has CDR1 SGHRS and CDR2 YFSETQ. DNA of the CDR3: TGCGCCAGCAGCTTGGCCGGGGACTATGGCTACACCTTC. It codes for CASSLAGDYGYTF.

The chain carries TRBV28 and TRBJ2-2; 13 bases align to TRBD2. After removal of 4 bases from V and 4 bases from J, the junction contained 12 bases not matched to a gene. Germline assignment: CDR1 MDHEN and CDR2 SYDVKM. CDR3 length: 19 residues. The CDR3 is CASSSVLAGGPVGTGELFF. The CDR3, as DNA: TGTGCCAGCAGTTCCGTACTAGCGGGAGGGCCTGTGGGCACCGGGGAGCTGTTTTTT.

This chain links TRBV27 with TRBJ2-2; unclear D gene. From germline, CDR1 is MNHEY and CDR2 SMNVEV (reference sequence). The CDR3 length is 15 residues. V gave up 2 bases and J gave up 5 bases, with 12 bases separating them. The CDR3 DNA follows: TGTGCCAGCAGTTTAATCCCAGTTGCGACCGGGGAGCTGTTTTTT. It codes for CASSLIPVATGELFF.

This CDR3 reads CASSPEQVAGGTEAFF. In DNA, the CDR3 is TGTGCCAGCAGCCCAGAACAGGTCGCAGGTGGCACTGAAGCTTTCTTT. The V call is TRBV2, the J call TRBJ1-1, with D perhaps TRBD1 (5 bases). The ends were cut back, 6 bases at V and 4 bases at J, with 21 bases in the middle. This CDR3 is 16 amino acids long. CDR1 is SNHLY and CDR2 is FYNNEI in the germline V gene.

The chain carries TRBV4-3 and TRBJ2-1, with D tentatively TRBD2 (6 bases). V was clipped by 1 base and J by 5 bases, with 12 bases between them. Germline V lookup: CDR1 LGHNA, CDR2 YSLEER. The CDR3 is 15 amino acids. The CDR3 DNA sequence: TGCGCCAGCAGCCAAGGCAACCCGGGGGACAATGAGCAGTTCTTC. Its protein is CASSQGNPGDNEQFF.

The chain links TRBV19 to TRBJ2-1, with D perhaps TRBD1 (5 bases). Looked up from germline, CDR1 is LNHDA and CDR2 is SQIVND (reference sequence). The CDR3 is made up of 20 amino acids. Trimming cost V 2 bases and J 7 bases, with 30 bases left between them. CDR3 sequence reads: CASSITIMRRWTISKNEQFF. The CDR3 DNA reads as TGTGCCAGTAGTATAACGATTATGCGGCGTTGGACAATTTCAAAGAATGAGCAGTTCTTC.